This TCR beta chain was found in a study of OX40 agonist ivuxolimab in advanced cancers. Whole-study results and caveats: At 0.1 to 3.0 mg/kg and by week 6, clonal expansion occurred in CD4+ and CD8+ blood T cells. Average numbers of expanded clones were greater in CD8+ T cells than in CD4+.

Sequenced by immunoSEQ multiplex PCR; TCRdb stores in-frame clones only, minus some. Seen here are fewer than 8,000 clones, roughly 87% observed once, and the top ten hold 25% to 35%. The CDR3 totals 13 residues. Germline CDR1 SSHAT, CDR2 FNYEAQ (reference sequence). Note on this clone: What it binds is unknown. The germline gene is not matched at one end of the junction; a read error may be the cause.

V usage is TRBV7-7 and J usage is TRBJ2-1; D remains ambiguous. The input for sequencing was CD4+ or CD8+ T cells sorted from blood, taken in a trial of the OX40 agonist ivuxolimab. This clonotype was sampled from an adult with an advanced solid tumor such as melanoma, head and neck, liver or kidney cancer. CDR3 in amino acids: CASSLVSYSKQFF. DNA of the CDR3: TGTGCTAGCAGCTTAGTATCATATAGCAAGCAGTTCTTC. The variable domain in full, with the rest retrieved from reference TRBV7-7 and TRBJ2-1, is GAGVSQSPRYKVTKRGQDVTLRCDPISSHATLYWYQQALGQGPEFLTYFNYEAQPDKSGLPSDRFSAERPEGSISTLTIQRTEQRDSAMYRCASSLVSYSKQFFGPGTRLTVL.